One and the same sample provided the 27 T cell receptor beta chains below, sequenced in a study of PD-1 blockade in classical Hodgkin lymphoma. Generated by immunoSEQ multiplex PCR, the TCRdb table keeps only in-frame clones and is missing some. The table lists 60,000 or so clones, roughly 90% of them singletons, with over 9.5% in the top ten. After autologous stem cell transplantation all patients relapsed, and prior brentuximab vedotin exposure differed between cohorts. The sample in question was peripheral blood mononuclear cells (PBMCs), obtained at baseline. The receptors were gathered from a human donor with classical Hodgkin lymphoma.

The chain is built from TRBV19 and TRBJ2-1; D might be TRBD2 (5 bases). V lost 5 bases to trimming and J lost 5 bases, with 10 bases between them. CDR1 and CDR2 from the germline V gene are LNHDA and SQIVND (reference sequence). The length of the CDR3 is 13 residues. The CDR3 DNA is TGTGCCAGTAGTGAGGGAAGGGACAATGAGCAGTTCTTC. As protein: CASSEGRDNEQFF.

This clone has only a few counts. The rearrangement links TRBV28 to TRBJ1-5; D uncertain. From germline, CDR1 is MDHEN and CDR2 SYDVKM. The length of the CDR3 is 14 residues. V lost 2 bases to trimming and J lost 4 bases, with 9 bases between them. The CDR3 is CASSLGTANQPQHF. CDR3 coding DNA: TGTGCCAGCAGTTTAGGTACCGCTAATCAGCCCCAGCATTTT.

This clone was picked up one time. CDR3 bases: TGTGCCAGCAGGAATGCCGGGACTACCGGCGAGCAGTACTTC. Protein: CASRNAGTTGEQYF. This chain links TRBV6-1 with TRBJ2-7; 7 bases match TRBD2. The CDR3 runs to 14 residues. Germline V gives CDR1 MNHNS, CDR2 SASEGT. The trim removed 6 bases at V and 6 bases at J, leaving 11 bases unmatched.

The genes are TRBV5-4 and TRBJ2-1, with 14 bases matching TRBD2. V shed 4 bases, J shed 3 bases, and the junction held 6 bases outside the gene matches. Germline V gives CDR1 SGHNT, CDR2 YYREEE (reference sequence). This CDR3 comprises 17 residues. Here the CDR3 reads CASSKGTSGSIYNEQFF. In DNA, the CDR3 is TGTGCCAGCAGCAAGGGGACTAGCGGGAGTATCTACAATGAGCAGTTCTTC.

This chain joins TRBV18 and TRBJ2-7, with TRBD2 matching over 9 bases. V gave up 3 bases and J gave up 4 bases; unmatched junction bases: 7. From germline, CDR1 is KGHSH and CDR2 LQKENI. The CDR3 has 15 amino acids. The DNA for the CDR3 is TGTGCCAGCTCACCCCTTAGCGGGAGCGGTTACGAGCAGTACTTC. This encodes CASSPLSGSGYEQYF. Complete variable domain (other parts from reference TRBV18 and TRBJ2-7): NAGVMQNPRHLVRRRGQEARLRCSPMKGHSHVYWYRQLPEEGLKFMVYLQKENIIDESGMPKERFSAEFPKEGPSILRIQQVVRGDSAAYFCASSPLSGSGYEQYFGPGTRLTVT.

This chain links TRBV5-6 with TRBJ1-3; 10 bases agree with TRBD1. The germline V gene has CDR1 SGHDT and CDR2 YYEEEE. This CDR3 spans 18 amino acids. The J segment lost 1 base and the V segment lost 4 bases, leaving 11 bases of the junction unmatched. The CDR3 sequence is CASSQGDRGLRSGNTIYF. The CDR3 DNA sequence: TGTGCCAGCAGCCAAGGGGACAGGGGCCTTCGTTCTGGAAACACCATATATTTT.

This rearrangement joins TRBV15 to TRBJ2-5, with a tentative D call TRBD2 (6 bases). The germline V gene encodes CDR1 LNHNV and CDR2 YYDKDF (reference sequence). The V end was cut by 1 base, the J end by 2 bases, with 14 bases between. The CDR3 spans 16 residues. CDR3 loop: CATSRGRGLGQETQYF. The CDR3 bases are TGTGCCACCAGCAGAGGGAGGGGACTCGGGCAAGAGACCCAGTACTTC.

This clone was counted a few times. The chain combines TRBV18 with TRBJ1-1; 8 bases agree with TRBD1. Per germline, CDR1 KGHSH and CDR2 LQKENI. This CDR3 has 14 residues. V was pared by 2 bases and J by 5 bases, with 4 bases of the junction left unmatched. The CDR3 reads CASSPGQGRTEAFF. Here the CDR3 DNA reads TGTGCCAGCTCACCAGGACAGGGCCGAACTGAAGCTTTCTTT.

The genes are TRBV28 and TRBJ2-1; 9 bases align to TRBD2. V shed 7 bases, J shed 4 bases, and the junction held 8 bases outside the gene matches. CDR1 is MDHEN, CDR2 SYDVKM, per germline. The CDR3 consists of 15 residues. CDR3 DNA: TGTGCCAGCACCCCGAGCGGGAGGTTATACAATGAGCAGTTCTTC. Encoded protein: CASTPSGRLYNEQFF.

This chain uses TRBV15 with TRBJ1-1; the D gene is possibly TRBD1 (5 bases). The length of the CDR3 is 18 residues. The germline V and J ends were trimmed by 0 bases and 0 bases, with 17 bases remaining between them. CDR1 is LNHNV, CDR2 YYDKDF, per germline (reference sequence). The CDR3 DNA reads TGTGCCACCAGCAGAGATCCCCCCCCATGGGGGGTGAACACTGAAGCTTTCTTT. It yields the protein CATSRDPPPWGVNTEAFF.

The J gene is TRBJ2-1, the V gene TRBV7-2, with D perhaps TRBD2 (6 bases). The CDR3 contains 12 residues. V gave up 1 base and J gave up 14 bases, with 12 bases separating them. The germline CDR1 and CDR2 sequences are SGHTA and FQGNSA. The CDR3 DNA is TGTGCCAGCAGCTTAGGGAGGGACCAGGAGTTCTTC. This sequence encodes CASSLGRDQEFF.

In its sample, this clone was seen once. The CDR3 region is CASSQDTDYGYTF. The CDR3 DNA is TGCGCCAGCAGCCAAGATACCGATTATGGCTACACCTTC. The rearrangement uses TRBV4-1 and TRBJ1-2, with D hard to call. V dropped 0 bases and J dropped 5 bases, with 7 bases sitting between them. CDR1 is MGHRA and CDR2 is YSYEKL in the germline V gene. This CDR3 has 13 amino acids.

V is TRBV5-4 and J is TRBJ2-3; 7 bases map to TRBD2. Trimming cost V 2 bases and J 1 base; bases outside gene matches: 4. The germline V gene encodes CDR1 SGHNT and CDR2 YYREEE (reference sequence). The CDR3 consists of 15 residues. The CDR3 nucleotides are TGTGCCAGCAGCTTAACCCGGGGGGGCACAGATACGCAGTATTTT. This translates into CASSLTRGGTDTQYF. Using reference TRBV5-4 and TRBJ2-3 for the parts outside the CDR3, the full variable domain is ETGVTQSPTHLIKTRGQQVTLRCSSQSGHNTVSWYQQALGQGPQFIFQYYREEENGRGNFPPRFSGLQFPNYSSELNVNALELDDSALYLCASSLTRGGTDTQYFGPGTRLTVL.

The chain combines TRBV11-2 with TRBJ2-3; TRBD2 aligns across 9 bases. Germline V gene sequence: CDR1 SGHAT, CDR2 FQNNGV. The CDR3 is made up of 16 amino acids. J was trimmed by 0 bases and V by 6 bases; bases with no gene match: 7. The CDR3 DNA follows: TGTGCCAGCAGACCGAGCGGGGGGCTTAGCACAGATACGCAGTATTTT. Translating it yields CASRPSGGLSTDTQYF.

The chain carries TRBV5-1 and TRBJ2-7, with 8 bases identical to TRBD1. CDR3 size: 16 residues. Trimming cost V 0 bases and J 2 bases; bases outside gene matches: 7. Germline CDR1 SGHRS, CDR2 YFSETQ. DNA of the CDR3: TGCGCCAGCAGCTTGGACAGGGGGGAGTACACCTACGAGCAGTACTTC. It encodes CASSLDRGEYTYEQYF.

CDR3 in amino acids: CASSGYSGGDSYNEQFF. In nucleotides, the CDR3 is TGTGCCAGCAGTGGGTATAGCGGGGGGGACTCCTACAATGAGCAGTTCTTC. This chain joins TRBV27 and TRBJ2-1; 11 bases agree with TRBD2. Per the germline V gene, CDR1 is MNHEY and CDR2 is SMNVEV (reference sequence). This CDR3 is built from 17 residues. The V gene end was trimmed by 5 bases and the J gene end by 0 bases; junction bases not matched to a gene: 6.

The V and J genes are TRBV28 and TRBJ2-5; 7 bases match TRBD1. The V segment lost 5 bases and the J segment 2 bases; nucleotides outside the gene matches: 5. CDR3 length: 14 residues. CDR1 and CDR2 from the germline V gene are MDHEN and SYDVKM. The chain's CDR3 is CASSIVRGQETQYF. CDR3 DNA: TGTGCCAGCAGTATTGTCAGGGGGCAAGAGACCCAGTACTTC.

The chain combines TRBV11-2 with TRBJ2-2, with 9 bases matching TRBD1. V shed 3 bases, J shed 5 bases, and the junction held 13 bases outside the gene matches. Germline loops: CDR1 SGHAT, CDR2 FQNNGV. This CDR3 region has 18 residues. This CDR3 reads CASSFVPVGTGNTGELFF. The CDR3 coding sequence is TGTGCCAGCAGCTTCGTCCCAGTCGGGACAGGGAATACCGGGGAGCTGTTTTTT.

This clone was seen a single time. The chain joins TRBV5-1 to TRBJ1-2; D is possibly TRBD1 (5 bases). The CDR3 totals 16 residues. CDR1 SGHRS and CDR2 YFSETQ come from the germline V gene. The germline V and J ends were trimmed by 0 bases and 7 bases, with 19 bases remaining between them. The CDR3 sequence: CASSLGQGAAWGGYTF. The CDR3 coding sequence is TGCGCCAGCAGCTTGGGCCAGGGTGCGGCTTGGGGTGGCTACACCTTC.

This clone has a single count. The chain employs TRBV5-6 and TRBJ2-7; TRBD2 is a possible D gene (6 bases). Germline V gene data show CDR1 as SGHDT and CDR2 as YYEEEE. This CDR3 contains 15 residues. With 0 bases removed from V and 3 bases from J, the gap between germline ends came to 13 bases. The CDR3 protein is CASSLVAELNYEQYF. DNA of the CDR3: TGTGCCAGCAGCTTGGTAGCGGAACTGAACTACGAGCAGTACTTC.

This clone was detected once. V and J are TRBV5-8 and TRBJ1-4; no definite D call. The tail of the sequence fits TRBJ2-2 better, so the J call may be wrong. Germline CDR1 and CDR2: SGHTS and YDEGEE. This CDR3 has 11 amino acids. As DNA, the CDR3 is TGTGCCAGCAGCTTGGAAGGGGAGCTGTTTTTT. Translated, it gives CASSLEGELFF.

This chain connects TRBV6-1 to TRBJ2-3; D uncertain. V was shortened by 3 bases and J by 2 bases, with 9 bases between the two germline ends. Germline lookup yields CDR1 MNHNS and CDR2 SASEGT. This CDR3 region has 14 residues. DNA of the CDR3: TGTGCCAGCAGTGATGAGGACCCCACAGATACGCAGTATTTT. It encodes CASSDEDPTDTQYF.

The CDR3, as DNA: TGTGCCAGTAGTCCTCAAGAGACCCAGTACTTC. Protein: CASSPQETQYF. This chain connects TRBV19 to TRBJ2-5; D is unresolved. From germline, CDR1 is LNHDA and CDR2 SQIVND (reference sequence). V gave up 5 bases and J gave up 2 bases, with 3 bases separating them. The CDR3 is made up of 11 amino acids.

This clone appeared a single time. The CDR3 coding sequence is TGTGCCATCAGTGGTGGGACAGCACAAGAGACCCAGTACTTC. The encoded protein is CAISGGTAQETQYF. This chain joins TRBV10-3 and TRBJ2-5; the match to TRBD1 covers 7 bases. V gave up 4 bases and J gave up 2 bases; unmatched junction bases: 4. The germline gives CDR1 ENHRY, CDR2 SYGVKD. The CDR3 contains 14 residues.

This clone was seen more than once but under ten times. The genes are TRBV9 and TRBJ1-1; D is ambiguous. Germline V gives CDR1 SGDLS, CDR2 YYNGEE. This CDR3 has 16 residues. Trimming cost V 0 bases and J 0 bases, with 12 bases left between them. The CDR3 DNA is TGTGCCAGCAGCGTAGCTGTCGGAAACATGAACACTGAAGCTTTCTTT. Translated: CASSVAVGNMNTEAFF.

This rearrangement joins TRBV18 to TRBJ2-7; D gene unclear. Germline CDR1 KGHSH, CDR2 LQKENI. This CDR3 contains 16 residues. V dropped 2 bases and J dropped 2 bases, with 16 bases sitting between them. DNA of the CDR3: TGTGCCAGCTCACCATCACTCCCAATCCACACCTACGAGCAGTACTTC. The encoded protein is CASSPSLPIHTYEQYF.

The chain carries TRBV10-3 and TRBJ2-3; D is possibly TRBD2 (5 bases). Germline values: CDR1 ENHRY, CDR2 SYGVKD. V lost 9 bases and J 2 bases, leaving 12 bases between the germline ends. The length of the CDR3 is 13 residues. The CDR3 DNA reads TGTGCCATACTAGTGGACGACACAGATACGCAGTATTTT. Its protein product is CAILVDDTDTQYF.